Presented here are 7 T cell receptor beta chains from one specimen sequenced in a study of human T cells and chemical hapten exposure. TCRdb processed the RACE reads anew with MiXCR; each CDR3 protein has one entry. Of 99,000 or so distinct CDR3 sequences in the sample, around 34% were seen once. Documented time point: patch test 3, about 24 weeks after DPC sensitization. Indicated treatment: therapeutic diphenylcyclopropenone sensitization with weekly scalp DPC. The material sequenced was whole blood, taken in connection with sensitization to the hapten diphenylcyclopropenone (DPC). The receptors here all came from a man aged 35-49 years with alopecia areata. Some clones in this sample may be carry-over from other donors' samples.

The CDR3 DNA is TGTGCCAGCTCACCAGGGGGAGGGCTCTCCAATGAGCAGTTCTTC. Translating it yields CASSPGGGLSNEQFF. The gene calls are TRBV18 and TRBJ2-1; TRBD2 matches 7 bases. V lost 2 bases, J lost 6 bases, and 7 bases stayed unmatched. The CDR3 runs to 15 residues. Germline V gene lookup returns CDR1 KGHSH and CDR2 LQKENI.

This rearrangement joins TRBV20-1 to TRBJ2-7, with D maybe TRBD2 (5 bases). Trimming removed 5 bases at V and 2 bases at J, with 10 bases between. Germline loops: CDR1 DFQATT, CDR2 SNEGSKA (reference sequence). The CDR3 is made up of 12 amino acids. The CDR3 coding sequence is TGCAGTGCTGCTAGACTAACCTACGAGCAGTACTTC. Encoded protein: CSAARLTYEQYF.

This clonotype has only a few counts. The chain employs TRBV7-2 and TRBJ2-1; D not resolved. The CDR3 is 15 amino acids. The V and J ends lost 0 bases and 3 bases respectively, with 9 bases between them. Germline CDR1 and CDR2: SGHTA and FQGNSA. The CDR3 coding sequence is TGTGCCAGCAGCTTAGCTAGTTTCTTCTACAATGAGCAGTTCTTC. This sequence encodes CASSLASFFYNEQFF.

The chain recombines TRBV14 with TRBJ2-7; weak D call: TRBD1 (6 bases). The CDR3 spans 15 residues. The germline CDR1 and CDR2 sequences are SGHDN and FVKESK. Trimming cost V 1 base and J 3 bases, with 13 bases left between them. CDR3 DNA: TGTGCCAGCAGCCAAGTACAGGGTTTATTCTACGAGCAGTACTTC. This gives the protein CASSQVQGLFYEQYF.

The chain employs TRBV4-3 and TRBJ2-1; D may be TRBD1 (7 bases). The CDR3 sequence is 15 residues long. Trimming took off 1 base at V and 8 bases at J, with 15 bases between the two ends. Germline values: CDR1 LGHNA, CDR2 YSLEER. CDR3 in amino acids: CASSQGPGGQDEQFF. CDR3 nucleotide sequence: TGCGCCAGCAGCCAAGGTCCAGGGGGGCAGGATGAGCAGTTCTTC.

This clonotype was seen a few times. V and J are TRBV24-1 and TRBJ2-3, with TRBD2 matching 10 bases. V shed 5 bases and J 2 bases; nucleotides not matched to a gene: 6. CDR3 size: 16 residues. Per germline, CDR1 KGHDR and CDR2 SFDVKD. Here the CDR3 reads CATSGASGSTTDTQYF. In DNA, the CDR3 is TGTGCCACCAGTGGGGCTAGCGGGAGTACCACAGATACGCAGTATTTT.

This clonotype was counted a few times. This chain uses TRBV20-1 with TRBJ2-2; TRBD1 is a possible D gene (6 bases). CDR1 is DFQATT and CDR2 is SNEGSKA in the germline V gene (reference sequence). The CDR3 sequence is 15 residues long. The V end lost 3 bases, the J end lost 4 bases, and 15 bases lay between the germline ends. The chain's CDR3 is CSARSWTDVTGELFF. The CDR3 DNA follows: TGCAGTGCTAGGAGTTGGACAGACGTCACCGGGGAGCTGTTTTTT.